This TCR beta chain was recovered during a study of cytomegalovirus exposure and HLA in healthy donors. The study's findings and limits: With further analysis later on, most CMV-associated TCR beta chains appeared HLA-restricted.

This clone was observed once. Its antigen is unidentified. Nominally healthy donors were sampled, though unrecorded immune exposures were likely. The PCR contained 60 Vbeta and 13 Jbeta primers. Assay used: immunoSEQ multiplex PCR; TCRdb lists only in-frame clones, some missing. The data contain 150,000 to 200,000 clones, roughly 79% of them singletons. The CDR3 loop spans 16 amino acids. V shed 4 bases, J shed 0 bases, and the junction held 6 bases outside the gene matches. Germline CDR1 and CDR2: LNHDA and SQIVND (reference sequence). This clonotype was sampled from a man aged 45 to 65 in good health and CMV-seropositive. The sequenced material came from PBMCs. This chain connects TRBV19 to TRBJ1-5; TRBD1 agrees at 7 bases. The CDR3 DNA is TGTGCCAGTAGTAGAGGGACAGTTTATAGCAATCAGCCCCAGCATTTT. It translates to CASSRGTVYSNQPQHF.